These 30 T cell receptor beta chains originate from one sample sequenced in a study of cytomegalovirus exposure and HLA in healthy donors. PCR employed 60 Vbeta and 13 Jbeta primers. Assay used: immunoSEQ multiplex PCR; TCRdb lists only in-frame clones, some missing. The table shows approximately 190,000 clones, with more than 75% occurring only once. The sequencing sample was made of PBMCs. Receptors originate from a man in his thirties or forties in good health and CMV-seronegative.

The rearrangement links TRBV6-1 to TRBJ1-1, with no clear D. The CDR3 consists of 15 residues. CDR1 is MNHNS, CDR2 SASEGT, per germline. V shed 0 bases and J shed 0 bases, with 8 bases lying between them. DNA of the CDR3: TGTGCCAGCAGTGAAGCCTTACTTCTGAACACTGAAGCTTTCTTT. Its protein product is CASSEALLLNTEAFF.

The gene calls are TRBV6-5 and TRBJ1-2, with 9 bases lining up with TRBD1. The CDR3 spans 14 residues. V lost 8 bases to trimming and J lost 7 bases; unmatched junction nucleotides: 11. From germline, CDR1 is MNHEY and CDR2 SVGAGI. The CDR3 nucleotides are TGTGCCAGCGGTCCTCCGGGACAGGGTCCTGGCTACACCTTC. As protein: CASGPPGQGPGYTF.

V usage is TRBV11-2 and J usage is TRBJ2-7; D gene uncertain. With 2 bases removed from V and 6 bases from J, the gap between germline ends came to 5 bases. This CDR3 has 11 amino acids. CDR1 and CDR2 from the germline V gene are SGHAT and FQNNGV. The CDR3 coding sequence is TGTGCCAGCAGCTTAACCAGCGAGCAGTACTTC. It codes for CASSLTSEQYF.

V and J are TRBV12-5 and TRBJ1-5; D not certain. The germline V and J ends were trimmed by 5 bases and 6 bases, with 11 bases remaining between them. The CDR3 totals 13 residues. The germline V gene encodes CDR1 LGHNT and CDR2 FRNRAP. CDR3 nucleotides: TGTGCTAGTGGTCCCGGGCGGGGTCAGCCCCAGCATTTT. This encodes CASGPGRGQPQHF.

The V call is TRBV18, the J call TRBJ1-1; a weak D match, TRBD1 (5 bases). Germline CDR1 and CDR2: KGHSH and LQKENI. Trimming removed 3 bases from V and 10 bases from J, with 18 bases in between. The CDR3 consists of 14 residues. The CDR3: CASSPGGGVARAFF. Here the CDR3 DNA reads TGTGCCAGCTCACCGGGCGGGGGAGTAGCTCGAGCTTTCTTT.

The V gene is TRBV18, the J gene TRBJ2-1, with TRBD2 identical over 9 bases. J was trimmed by 0 bases and V by 7 bases; bases with no gene match: 7. The length of the CDR3 is 16 residues. Germline V gives CDR1 KGHSH, CDR2 LQKENI. CDR3 amino acids: CASCQNSGSSYNEQFF. The CDR3 DNA reads TGTGCCAGCTGTCAAAATAGCGGGAGCTCCTACAATGAGCAGTTCTTC. Drawing the rest from reference TRBV18 and TRBJ2-1, the complete variable domain is NAGVMQNPRHLVRRRGQEARLRCSPMKGHSHVYWYRQLPEEGLKFMVYLQKENIIDESGMPKERFSAEFPKEGPSILRIQQVVRGDSAAYFCASCQNSGSSYNEQFFGPGTRLTVL.

CDR3: CASTETARPSNRAFF. For the CDR3, the DNA is TGTGCCAGCACAGAGACAGCAAGGCCGAGTAATAGAGCTTTCTTT. The V gene is TRBV6-4, the J gene TRBJ1-1, with D maybe TRBD1 (5 bases). This CDR3 comprises 15 residues. Germline CDR1 and CDR2: MRHNA and SNTAGT. Trimming cost V 7 bases and J 10 bases, with 25 bases left between them.

The J gene is TRBJ1-4, the V gene TRBV6-5; D unresolved. The germline V gene has CDR1 MNHEY and CDR2 SVGAGI. With 8 bases removed from V and 5 bases from J, the gap between germline ends came to 12 bases. The CDR3 is made up of 13 amino acids. CDR3 coding DNA: TGTGCCAGCTCGGTCAGGTCGAATGAAAAACTGTTTTTT. Encoded protein: CASSVRSNEKLFF.

V and J are TRBV19 and TRBJ1-2; the D gene is possibly TRBD1 (6 bases). In germline, CDR1 is LNHDA, CDR2 SQIVND (reference sequence). The CDR3 is made up of 13 amino acids. V lost 5 bases and J lost 3, with 10 bases in between. CDR3 residues: CASSPRTDYGYTF. The CDR3 bases are TGTGCCAGTAGTCCGCGGACAGACTATGGCTACACCTTC. Filled out from reference TRBV19 and TRBJ1-2, the complete variable domain reads DGGITQSPKYLFRKEGQNVTLSCEQNLNHDAMYWYRQDPGQGLRLIYYSQIVNDFQKGDIAEGYSVSREKKESFPLTVTSAQKNPTAFYLCASSPRTDYGYTFGSGTRLTVV.

The J gene is TRBJ2-1, the V gene TRBV6-6; 7 bases map to TRBD2. V was pared by 6 bases and J by 5 bases, with 10 bases of the junction left unmatched. This CDR3 spans 15 amino acids. Germline loops: CDR1 MNHNY, CDR2 SVGAGI (reference sequence). The CDR3 loop reads CASRKSGNRDNEQFF. The CDR3, as DNA: TGTGCCAGCAGAAAAAGCGGGAATCGGGACAATGAGCAGTTCTTC.

The chain is built from TRBV5-5 and TRBJ1-3; TRBD1 is a possible D gene (6 bases). Trimming took off 4 bases at V and 3 bases at J, with 14 bases between the two ends. The CDR3 runs to 15 residues. Germline V gives CDR1 SGHKS, CDR2 YYEKEE (reference sequence). The CDR3 nucleotides are TGTGCCAGCAGCCCGGACAGTCGGGGTGGAAACACCATATATTTT. It yields the protein CASSPDSRGGNTIYF.

The chain is built from TRBV2 and TRBJ1-1, with 7 bases lining up with TRBD1. CDR1 and CDR2 (germline): SNHLY, FYNNEI. J lost 9 bases, V lost 4 bases, and 5 bases had no gene match. The CDR3 length is 12 residues. The CDR3 is CASSGTTGKAFF. CDR3 bases: TGTGCCAGCAGTGGGACGACAGGGAAAGCTTTCTTT.

This clone came up a few times. CDR3 amino acids: CSVEQGVSYEQYF. The DNA for the CDR3 is TGCAGCGTTGAACAGGGGGTCTCCTACGAGCAGTACTTC. The chain employs TRBV29-1 and TRBJ2-7, with 7 bases that match TRBD1. V lost 2 bases, J lost 0 bases, and 1 base stayed unmatched. The CDR3 has 13 amino acids. Germline V gives CDR1 SQVTM, CDR2 ANQGSEA.

This clone has a handful of counts. One end of the junction is discordant with germline, which a read error may explain. In the same sample, other DNA sequences code for this CDR3. The chain couples TRBV5-1 to TRBJ2-5; 7 nucleotides align to TRBD1. The V gene's germline CDR1 is SGHRS and CDR2 YFSETQ. The CDR3 has 17 amino acids. CDR3 bases: TGTGCCAGCAGCTTGGGTCAATCGGACAGGCAGCGCGAGACCCAGTACTTC. Translation: CASSLGQSDRQRETQYF.

The rearrangement links TRBV6-1 to TRBJ2-1; TRBD2 is a possible D gene (7 bases). Per the germline V gene, CDR1 is MNHNS and CDR2 is SASEGT. The germline V and J ends were trimmed by 9 bases and 10 bases, with 19 bases remaining between them. This CDR3 has 13 residues. This chain's CDR3 is CARGSTGGPEQFF. CDR3 sequence (DNA): TGTGCCAGGGGGAGTACGGGGGGCCCCGAGCAGTTCTTC.

This clone was observed a single time. The rearrangement links TRBV7-9 to TRBJ2-5; TRBD2 agrees at 9 bases. There are 16 residues in the CDR3. The V gene's germline CDR1 is SEHNR and CDR2 FQNEAQ (reference sequence). J gave up 5 bases and V 3 bases, and 10 bases lay outside the gene matches. The CDR3 loop reads CASSFTQRGAGETQYF. The CDR3 coding sequence is TGTGCCAGCAGCTTCACTCAGCGGGGGGCGGGGGAGACCCAGTACTTC.

V and J are TRBV6-5 and TRBJ2-7, with D maybe TRBD1 (5 bases). Germline loops: CDR1 MNHEY, CDR2 SVGAGI. CDR3 size: 14 residues. V shed 0 bases and J shed 3 bases, with 9 bases lying between them. The DNA of the CDR3 is TGTGCCAGCAGTTACTCGAACAGGATCTACGAGCAGTACTTC. Its translation: CASSYSNRIYEQYF.

Only a few counts were recorded for this clone. This sequence joins TRBV7-9 and TRBJ2-1, with 11 bases that match TRBD2. The V segment lost 5 bases and the J segment 10 bases; nucleotides outside the gene matches: 10. In germline, CDR1 is SEHNR, CDR2 FQNEAQ (reference sequence). The CDR3 sequence is 15 residues long. As DNA, the CDR3 is TGTGCCAGCAGCCCGATCACTAGCGGGGGCGACGAGCAGTTCTTC. It codes for CASSPITSGGDEQFF. The full variable domain, its missing parts supplied by reference TRBV7-9 and TRBJ2-1, is DTGVSQNPRHKITKRGQNVTFRCDPISEHNRLYWYRQTLGQGPEFLTYFQNEAQLEKSRLLSDRFSAERPKGSFSTLEIQRTEQGDSAMYLCASSPITSGGDEQFFGPGTRLTVL.

The chain has TRBV7-9 and TRBJ1-6; D is undetermined. The CDR3 is made up of 13 amino acids. Between the trimmed V and J ends, which lost 5 bases and 5 bases, there was a span of 7 bases. CDR1 and CDR2 from the germline V gene are SEHNR and FQNEAQ (reference sequence). CDR3 DNA: TGTGCCAGCAGCCCCGCTAATAATTCACCCCTCCACTTT. Protein sequence: CASSPANNSPLHF.

The chain joins TRBV6-5 to TRBJ2-7; 10 bases are shared with TRBD2. The V gene's germline CDR1 is MNHEY and CDR2 SVGAGI. The CDR3 spans 15 residues. Trimming took 5 bases from V and 2 from J; bases not matched to a gene: 6. CDR3 residues: CASSALAGGTYEQYF. The CDR3, as DNA: TGTGCCAGCAGTGCATTAGCGGGAGGAACCTACGAGCAGTACTTC.

The chain employs TRBV5-1 and TRBJ1-2; TRBD1 aligns across 8 bases. CDR1 SGHRS and CDR2 YFSETQ come from the germline V gene. The CDR3 loop spans 17 amino acids. The trim removed 0 bases at V and 4 bases at J, leaving 11 bases unmatched. The DNA for the CDR3 is TGCGCCAGCAGCTTGGCCTCGGCAACGGGACAGGCCTATGGCTACACCTTC. Its translation is CASSLASATGQAYGYTF.

The V gene is TRBV7-2, the J gene TRBJ2-7, with TRBD1 identical over 8 bases. Germline trimming cut 5 bases from V and 2 bases from J; bases unmatched to any gene: 5. The CDR3 consists of 14 residues. In germline, CDR1 is SGHTA, CDR2 FQGNSA. The CDR3 sequence: CASSPDRGPYEQYF. DNA of the CDR3: TGTGCCAGCAGCCCCGACAGGGGTCCCTACGAGCAGTACTTC.

The J gene is TRBJ2-3, the V gene TRBV9; 9 nucleotides align to TRBD1. Germline lookup yields CDR1 SGDLS and CDR2 YYNGEE. CDR3 length: 12 residues. V shed 3 bases and J 10 bases; nucleotides not matched to a gene: 3. The CDR3 DNA sequence: TGTGCCAGCAGCGAGACAGGGGGTGCGCAGTATTTT. It translates to CASSETGGAQYF.

The V gene is TRBV4-2, the J gene TRBJ2-5; 8 bases match TRBD2. The J call could be wrong; TRBJ2-7 is a better fit for the DNA end. The CDR3 covers 15 residues. The germline V gene has CDR1 LGHNA and CDR2 YNFKEQ. Here the CDR3 reads CASSQDLAGGYEQYF. CDR3 nucleotide sequence: TGTGCCAGCAGCCAAGATCTGGCGGGAGGCTACGAGCAGTACTTC.

The V gene is TRBV6-5, the J gene TRBJ1-2; D not certain. CDR1 is MNHEY and CDR2 is SVGAGI in the germline V gene. This CDR3 is built from 12 residues. V shed 6 bases and J shed 7 bases, with 12 bases lying between them. This CDR3 reads CASRDLSGGYTF. CDR3 in DNA: TGTGCCAGCAGGGATCTGTCGGGTGGCTACACCTTC.

This clone was seen only once. The gene calls are TRBV13 and TRBJ1-2, with 8 bases matching TRBD1. The CDR3 covers 15 residues. From germline, CDR1 is PRHDT and CDR2 FYEKMQ (reference sequence). The ends lost 5 bases at V and 7 bases at J; junction bases unmatched: 12. DNA of the CDR3: TGTGCCAGCAGCCTCCGGGACAGGCCTTTGAGTGGCTACACCTTC. Translated, it gives CASSLRDRPLSGYTF.

The chain recombines TRBV6-6 with TRBJ2-7; D is perhaps TRBD2 (6 bases). Germline lookup yields CDR1 MNHNY and CDR2 SVGAGI (reference sequence). The CDR3 loop spans 15 amino acids. Trimming left V 3 bases short and J 3 bases short, with 15 bases between. CDR3 region: CASSYGLTGYYEQYF. The CDR3, as DNA: TGTGCCAGCAGTTATGGACTAACGGGCTACTACGAGCAGTACTTC.

The CDR3 DNA follows: TGTGCCAGCACCCCGACTAGCGGGAGTTTTCCGCCCTACGAGCAGTACTTC. This gives the protein CASTPTSGSFPPYEQYF. The rearrangement joins TRBV2 to TRBJ2-5; 12 bases agree with TRBD2. The end of the DNA is better explained by TRBJ2-7, so the J call may be wrong. This CDR3 has 17 amino acids. Looked up from germline, CDR1 is SNHLY and CDR2 is FYNNEI.

The chain carries TRBV6-1 and TRBJ1-1, with D unresolved. Germline V lookup: CDR1 MNHNS, CDR2 SASEGT. Trimming cost V 6 bases and J 0 bases, with 11 bases left between them. The CDR3 loop spans 14 amino acids. CDR3 DNA: TGTGCCAGCAGAGAGGGCCTCATGAACACTGAAGCTTTCTTT. Its protein is CASREGLMNTEAFF.

The chain is built from TRBV5-1 and TRBJ2-7, with TRBD2 identical over 7 bases. This CDR3 is built from 15 residues. Per germline, CDR1 SGHRS and CDR2 YFSETQ. V lost 0 bases to trimming and J lost 7 bases; unmatched junction nucleotides: 10. The CDR3 protein is CASSLVAGTAGEQYF. CDR3 DNA: TGCGCCAGCAGCTTGGTGGCGGGAACAGCGGGGGAGCAGTACTTC.